This T cell receptor beta chain was documented in a study of cytomegalovirus exposure and HLA in healthy donors. Details on this clone: Its antigen is unidentified.

Healthy donors of bone marrow made up the group. The germline V gene encodes CDR1 MNHNY and CDR2 SVGAGI (reference sequence). V was shortened by 2 bases and J by 10 bases, with 18 bases between the two germline ends. CDR3 length equals 15 residues. The study ran its PCR with 60 Vbeta and 13 Jbeta primers. The table came from immunoSEQ multiplex PCR; TCRdb's copy has only in-frame clones and leaves some out. The sample yields about 140,000 clones, more than 75% seen once. Findings of the study overall: A few CMV-associated chains were confirmed in vitro to be specific for CMV antigens. When a later analysis was performed, an Asian-associated ancestry cluster reportedly had fewer N-insertions than the roughly 640-donor mean.

The V gene is TRBV6-6, the J gene TRBJ2-1, with D tentatively TRBD2 (6 bases). Input material: PBMCs. The source of this sequence is a man between 35 and 55 years old in good health and CMV-seronegative. In DNA, the CDR3 is TGTGCCAGCAGTTACCAAGGAGGCGGGGACCGGGAGCAGTTCTTC. Its protein is CASSYQGGGDREQFF.